This T cell receptor (beta chain) appears in the sequencing data of a study of early T cells in non-severe SARS-CoV-2 infection. Study at large: Unsorted whole-blood RNA was sequenced in bulk, leaving chains unpaired.

Unique molecular identifier tags were affixed to discrete cDNA molecules. TCRdb passed the 5' RACE reads through MiXCR, listing each CDR3 protein once. The sample carries approximately 50,000 distinct CDR3 sequences, about 9.3% recorded once. After removal of 3 bases from V and 6 bases from J, the junction contained 7 bases not matched to a gene. CDR3 length: 14 amino acids. CDR1 and CDR2 from the germline V gene are KGHSH and LQKENI. This clonotype was counted at least ten times. Sample: whole blood. The TCR comes from an adult who was a healthcare worker with PCR-confirmed SARS-CoV-2 infection or an uninfected control (not recorded which). The chain joins TRBV18 to TRBJ1-1; 7 bases line up with TRBD1. The CDR3 nucleotides are TGTGCCAGCTCACCCGGGGACAGATCCCCTGAAGCTTTCTTT. Protein sequence: CASSPGDRSPEAFF.